The rows below give T cell receptor beta chains drawn from one sample of a study of blood T cells in healthy people across ages. TCRdb passed the 5' RACE reads through MiXCR, listing each CDR3 protein once. Of 630,000 or so distinct CDR3 sequences detected, under 30% appear once; the ten largest clones hold about a sixth. Sequencing was performed on blood. The receptors were sampled from a woman older than 75 in good health. Both conserved end residues are part of each CDR3. The D gene is left open where the match is weak. Where a row states a size, it is once, few, many or the class of an expanded clone; other rows omit it.

D: NA
J: TRBJ2-1
V: TRBV20-1
size: NA
CDR3: CRAVQTSWEQFF
DNA: TGCAGGGCGGTCCAGACTAGTTGGGAGCAGTTCTTC

D: NA
J: TRBJ2-7
V: TRBV7-8
size: few
CDR3: CASSKDRLSEQYF
DNA: TGTGCCAGCAGCAAGGACAGACTCAGTGAGCAGTACTTC

D: NA
J: TRBJ2-2
V: TRBV12-3/TRBV12-4
size: NA
CDR3: CASSSQTETRTGELFF
DNA: TGTGCCAGCAGTTCCCAGACAGAGACTAGGACCGGGGAGCTGTTTTTT

D: TRBD1
J: TRBJ2-5
V: TRBV20-1
size: many
CDR3: CSAPTGVETQYF
DNA: TGCAGTGCACCGACAGGGGTAGAGACCCAGTACTTC

D: NA
J: TRBJ1-1
V: TRBV29-1
size: many
CDR3: CSVGGGTEAFF
DNA: TGCAGCGTAGGAGGAGGGACTGAAGCTTTCTTT

D: NA
J: TRBJ1-6
V: TRBV11-2
size: NA
CDR3: CASSLDRGGLSPLHF
DNA: TGTGCCAGCAGCTTAGACAGGGGAGGACTTTCACCCCTCCACTTT

D: TRBD2
J: TRBJ2-1
V: TRBV5-1
size: many
CDR3: CASSTSGGIYNEQFF
DNA: TGCGCCAGCAGCACCAGCGGGGGGATTTACAATGAGCAGTTCTTC

D: NA
J: TRBJ2-1
V: TRBV7-9
size: many
CDR3: CASSSRLGDSPTYNEQFF
DNA: TGTGCCAGCAGCTCACGGCTCGGTGACAGCCCTACCTACAATGAGCAGTTCTTC

D: NA
J: TRBJ2-2
V: TRBV5-1
size: NA
CDR3: CASSSPSSNTGELFF
DNA: TGCGCCAGCAGCTCACCGTCCTCGAACACCGGGGAGCTGTTTTTT

D: TRBD1
J: TRBJ1-2
V: TRBV6-5
size: many
CDR3: CASREPGQLYGYTF
DNA: TGTGCCAGCAGGGAACCGGGACAGCTCTATGGCTACACCTTC

D: TRBD1
J: TRBJ1-6
V: TRBV20-1
size: many
CDR3: CSARENRGRNSPLHF
DNA: TGCAGTGCTAGAGAAAACAGGGGGCGCAATTCACCCCTCCACTTT

D: TRBD1
J: TRBJ1-2
V: TRBV12-3/TRBV12-4
size: many
CDR3: CATTGDREYYGYTF
DNA: TGTGCCACGACGGGGGACAGGGAATACTATGGCTACACCTTC

D: NA
J: TRBJ1-4
V: TRBV20-1
size: NA
CDR3: CSASIMGLAGGRLFF
DNA: TGCAGTGCTAGCATAATGGGCCTCGCTGGGGGAAGACTGTTTTTT

D: TRBD1
J: TRBJ2-7
V: TRBV3-1
size: many
CDR3: CASSQDTTGGEGFSYEQYF
DNA: TGTGCCAGCAGCCAAGATACAACAGGGGGCGAAGGGTTCTCCTACGAGCAGTACTTC

D: NA
J: TRBJ2-7
V: TRBV7-9
size: once
CDR3: CASSPPVGQESYEQYF
DNA: TGTGCCAGCAGCCCCCCGGTGGGGCAGGAATCTTACGAGCAGTACTTC

D: TRBD1
J: TRBJ1-4
V: TRBV25-1
size: NA
CDR3: CASSEGRGGGSNEKLFF
DNA: TGTGCCAGCAGTGAGGGGCGGGGAGGGGGCTCCAATGAAAAACTGTTTTTT

D: NA
J: TRBJ2-3
V: TRBV6-2/TRBV6-3
size: many
CDR3: CASRTVGGRNTQYF
DNA: TGTGCCAGCAGAACCGTCGGGGGGCGAAATACGCAGTATTTT

D: TRBD2
J: TRBJ2-3
V: TRBV28
size: many
CDR3: CASSRTQRGYTDTQYF
DNA: TGTGCCAGCAGTCGTACCCAGCGGGGGTACACAGATACGCAGTATTTT

D: NA
J: TRBJ2-2
V: TRBV7-6
size: NA
CDR3: CASSLDPGGDGELFF
DNA: TGTGCCAGCAGCTTAGACCCAGGCGGGGACGGGGAGCTGTTTTTT

D: TRBD2
J: TRBJ2-1
V: TRBV3-1
size: many
CDR3: CASSPRGGRNEQFF
DNA: TGTGCCAGCAGCCCGCGGGGGGGGAGGAATGAGCAGTTCTTC

D: NA
J: TRBJ2-7
V: TRBV11-2
size: NA
CDR3: CASSEIGRLNEQYF
DNA: TGTGCCAGCAGCGAAATAGGCCGCCTCAATGAGCAGTACTTC

D: NA
J: TRBJ2-1
V: TRBV30
size: once
CDR3: CAWSVLVYNEQFF
DNA: NA

D: NA
J: TRBJ1-2
V: TRBV7-6
size: many
CDR3: CASSPLTLGAGGHTF
DNA: TGTGCCAGCAGCCCACTCACGCTGGGGGCAGGTGGCCACACCTTC

D: NA
J: TRBJ1-1
V: TRBV3-1
size: NA
CDR3: CASSQHRGNTEAFF
DNA: TGTGCCAGCAGCCAACACCGCGGGAACACTGAAGCTTTCTTT

D: NA
J: TRBJ1-6
V: TRBV20-1
size: many
CDR3: CSAGALGESSYNSPLHF
DNA: TGCAGTGCTGGGGCTCTGGGGGAGAGCTCCTATAATTCACCCCTCCACTTT

D: NA
J: TRBJ1-5
V: TRBV30
size: many
CDR3: CAWSAWGREGQPQHF
DNA: TGTGCCTGGAGTGCCTGGGGCAGGGAAGGACAGCCCCAGCATTTT

D: NA
J: TRBJ1-5
V: TRBV7-2
size: many
CDR3: CASSSMERGAQHF
DNA: TGTGCCAGCAGCTCGATGGAGCGGGGCGCCCAGCATTTT

D: NA
J: TRBJ2-3
V: TRBV11-3
size: many
CDR3: CASSFRTNTDTQYF
DNA: TGTGCCAGCAGCTTCCGGACCAACACAGATACGCAGTATTTT

D: NA
J: TRBJ1-4
V: TRBV5-6
size: NA
CDR3: CASSTTTATNEKLFF
DNA: TGTGCCAGCAGCACTACGACAGCAACTAATGAAAAACTGTTTTTT

D: NA
J: TRBJ2-3
V: TRBV9
size: many
CDR3: CASSVGVSTDTQYF
DNA: TGTGCCAGCAGCGTGGGTGTAAGCACAGATACGCAGTATTTT

D: NA
J: TRBJ1-5
V: TRBV20-1
size: once
CDR3: CSARDGRGINQPQHF
DNA: TGCAGTGCTAGAGACGGCAGGGGAATCAATCAGCCCCAGCATTTT

D: TRBD1
J: TRBJ2-1
V: TRBV5-1
size: NA
CDR3: CASSLGQGGFF
DNA: TGCGCCAGCAGCCTAGGACAGGGAGGGTTCTTC

D: TRBD2
J: TRBJ2-7
V: TRBV29-1
size: many
CDR3: CSVRAGAIPYEQYF
DNA: TGCAGCGTTAGAGCGGGGGCGATCCCCTACGAGCAGTACTTC

D: TRBD1
J: TRBJ1-5
V: TRBV15
size: NA
CDR3: CATSRDRTGAGKPQHF
DNA: TGTGCCACCAGCAGAGACAGGACAGGCGCCGGGAAGCCCCAGCATTTT

D: NA
J: TRBJ1-5
V: TRBV20-1
size: few
CDR3: CSATFSSNQPQHF
DNA: TGCAGTGCTACCTTCAGTAGCAATCAGCCCCAGCATTTT

D: NA
J: TRBJ2-7
V: TRBV7-2
size: many
CDR3: CASSSGGVEQYF
DNA: TGTGCCAGCAGCTCCGGTGGCGTCGAGCAGTACTTC

D: NA
J: TRBJ2-1
V: TRBV7-9
size: many
CDR3: CASSLATRRGELSYNEQFF
DNA: TGTGCCAGCAGCTTAGCGACGAGGCGGGGAGAATTATCCTACAATGAGCAGTTCTTC

D: NA
J: TRBJ2-1
V: TRBV12-3/TRBV12-4
size: many
CDR3: CASSSRGHSSYNEQFF
DNA: TGTGCCAGCAGTTCAAGGGGACACAGTTCCTACAATGAGCAGTTCTTC

D: NA
J: TRBJ2-7
V: TRBV20-1
size: many
CDR3: CSARGEASSTYEQYF
DNA: TGCAGTGCTAGAGGAGAGGCCTCTTCCACCTACGAGCAGTACTTC

D: TRBD2
J: TRBJ2-5
V: TRBV20-1
size: many
CDR3: CSARSGGAVETQYF
DNA: TGCAGTGCTAGATCCGGGGGGGCCGTGGAGACCCAGTACTTC

D: TRBD2
J: TRBJ2-5
V: TRBV20-1
size: NA
CDR3: CSAFPWGGIGETQYF
DNA: TGCAGTGCCTTTCCATGGGGGGGGATAGGAGAGACCCAGTACTTC

D: NA
J: TRBJ2-7
V: TRBV29-1
size: many
CDR3: CSVEEGYEQYF
DNA: TGCAGCGTTGAAGAGGGGTACGAGCAGTACTTC

D: TRBD2
J: TRBJ2-1
V: TRBV7-2
size: many
CDR3: CASSFPRRLAGGSSYNEQFF
DNA: TGTGCCAGCAGCTTCCCTAGGCGCCTAGCGGGGGGGAGCTCCTACAATGAGCAGTTCTTC

D: TRBD1
J: TRBJ1-1
V: TRBV7-8
size: few
CDR3: CASSLQGAQAFF
DNA: TGTGCCAGCAGCCTCCAGGGGGCTCAGGCTTTCTTT

D: NA
J: TRBJ1-6
V: TRBV3-1
size: many
CDR3: CASSQDPLGNSPLHF
DNA: TGTGCCAGCAGCCAAGACCCCCTCGGTAATTCACCCCTCCACTTT

D: NA
J: TRBJ1-2
V: TRBV7-2
size: many
CDR3: CASSFNRDSGYTF
DNA: TGTGCCAGCAGCTTTAACAGGGACTCCGGCTACACCTTC

D: NA
J: TRBJ1-2
V: TRBV20-1
size: few
CDR3: CSARSPITGGYGYTF
DNA: TGCAGTGCTAGGTCCCCGATAACAGGAGGCTATGGCTACACCTTC

D: TRBD1
J: TRBJ2-3
V: TRBV7-3
size: many
CDR3: CASSPDRRLTDTQYF
DNA: TGTGCCAGCAGCCCGGACAGGAGACTTACAGATACGCAGTATTTT

D: NA
J: TRBJ1-1
V: TRBV5-8
size: few
CDR3: CASSSSLGSWDTEAFF
DNA: TGTGCCAGCAGCTCTTCCTTGGGCTCGTGGGACACTGAAGCTTTCTTT

D: NA
J: TRBJ1-6
V: TRBV12-3/TRBV12-4
size: many
CDR3: CASSSRANASPLHF
DNA: TGTGCCAGCAGTTCTCGGGCCAACGCTTCACCCCTCCACTTT

D: NA
J: TRBJ1-4
V: TRBV21-1
size: NA
CDR3: CASSKDPGGNETLFF
DNA: TGTGCCAGCAGCAAAGACCCGGGGGGTAATGAAACACTGTTTTTT

D: NA
J: TRBJ1-2
V: TRBV7-9
size: NA
CDR3: CASSACRVGLSLRGYTF
DNA: TGTGCCAGCAGTGCATGCAGGGTGGGTCTTTCCCTTCGGGGCTACACCTTC

D: TRBD2
J: TRBJ2-3
V: TRBV20-1
size: many
CDR3: CSAISRGDPVTDTQYF
DNA: TGCAGTGCTATTAGTCGGGGGGACCCTGTAACAGATACGCAGTATTTT

D: NA
J: TRBJ1-2
V: TRBV9
size: NA
CDR3: CASSLASGSVNYGYTF
DNA: TGTGCCAGCAGCTTAGCCAGCGGAAGCGTGAACTATGGCTACACCTTC

D: TRBD1
J: TRBJ2-2
V: TRBV27
size: many
CDR3: CASSLGQVNTGELFF
DNA: TGTGCCAGCAGTTTAGGACAGGTGAACACCGGGGAGCTGTTTTTT

D: NA
J: TRBJ2-3
V: TRBV2
size: NA
CDR3: CASSEEASSSSDTQYF
DNA: TGTGCCAGCAGTGAAGAGGCTAGCTCTTCCTCCGATACGCAGTATTTT

D: NA
J: TRBJ2-2
V: TRBV28
size: many
CDR3: CASRGSGELFF
DNA: TGTGCCAGCAGGGGTTCCGGGGAGCTGTTTTTT